The 17 T cell receptor beta chains reported below all come from one sample, sequenced in a study of T-cell memory formation after mild COVID-19. Each CDR3 protein gets one entry after TCRdb re-called the 5' RACE reads with MiXCR. The table lists tens of thousands of distinct CDR3 sequences, 9.5% to 15% of them singletons. Sequencing input: PBMCs or a T cell subset sorted from them (not recorded which). The receptor source for this set is a young man who had mild COVID-19 (a few samples of this study predate the infection). Cell type and time point are not known.

The CDR3: CASSLVRVGANVLTF. The CDR3 DNA sequence: TGTGCCAGCAGCTTAGTCAGGGTTGGGGCCAACGTCCTGACTTTC. J is TRBJ2-6 and V is TRBV7-9, with D possibly being TRBD1 (5 bases). The CDR3 runs to 15 residues. The germline gives CDR1 SEHNR, CDR2 FQNEAQ (reference sequence). The V end lost 1 base, the J end lost 3 bases, and 7 bases lay between the germline ends.

At least ten counts were recorded for this clonotype. The V call is TRBV7-8, the J call TRBJ2-1; perhaps TRBD2 as D (6 bases). V was trimmed by 3 bases and J by 6 bases, leaving 15 bases between them. There are 15 residues in the CDR3. Per germline, CDR1 SGHVS and CDR2 FQNEAQ. The CDR3 here is CASSLGRSRTNEQFF. Written as DNA, the CDR3 is TGTGCCAGCAGCTTGGGGAGGTCCAGGACCAATGAGCAGTTCTTC.

In its sample, this clonotype was seen a few times. The chain has TRBV12-3 or TRBV12-4 and TRBJ2-5; no firm D call. The CDR3 covers 16 residues. V was cut by 6 bases and J by 4 bases, with 21 bases left in between. The CDR3 protein is CASSLTDGPPPETQYF. CDR3 DNA: TGTGCCAGCAGCCTCACGGATGGCCCCCCGCCAGAGACCCAGTACTTC.

This clonotype has only one observation. This sequence joins TRBV5-1 and TRBJ1-1; TRBD1 aligns across 9 bases. Germline CDR1 reads SGHRS; CDR2 reads YFSETQ. CDR3 size: 16 residues. Germline trimming cut 2 bases from V and 1 base from J; bases unmatched to any gene: 6. The CDR3 is CASSLGQGRWNTEAFF. CDR3 DNA: TGCGCCAGCAGCTTAGGACAGGGGAGGTGGAACACTGAAGCTTTCTTT.

This chain connects TRBV29-1 to TRBJ2-2; D gene uncertain. The CDR3 is 16 amino acids. Per the germline V gene, CDR1 is SQVTM and CDR2 is ANQGSEA. V was cut by 0 bases and J by 4 bases, with 15 bases left in between. The DNA of the CDR3 is TGCAGCGTTGAAGATCCGGTCCCCTCGTCCACCGGGGAGCTGTTTTTT. Amino acid sequence: CSVEDPVPSSTGELFF.

This clonotype was seen more than once but under ten times. The chain carries TRBV4-1 and TRBJ1-5; no firm D call. This CDR3 has 14 amino acids. CDR1 is MGHRA, CDR2 YSYEKL, per germline. V was clipped by 1 base and J by 6 bases, with 10 bases between them. This CDR3 is CASSQVDTPQPQHF. The CDR3 nucleotides read TGCGCCAGCAGCCAAGTTGACACCCCTCAGCCCCAGCATTTT.

There are a few counts of this clonotype. The J gene is TRBJ2-3, the V gene TRBV29-1, with 9 bases fitting TRBD1. This CDR3 region has 15 residues. The V and J ends lost 0 bases and 2 bases, in that order; junction bases with no gene match: 3. Germline CDR1 is SQVTM and CDR2 is ANQGSEA. CDR3 amino acids: CSVEETGGLTDTQYF. CDR3 nucleotide sequence: TGCAGCGTTGAAGAAACAGGGGGCCTCACAGATACGCAGTATTTT.

Only a few counts were recorded for this clonotype. This sequence joins TRBV4-3 and TRBJ2-1; D is perhaps TRBD1 or TRBD2 (5 bases each). The CDR3 contains 15 residues. From germline, CDR1 is LGHNA and CDR2 YSLEER. Trimming removed 8 bases from V and 0 bases from J, with 14 bases in between. CDR3 in amino acids: CASGEGTSSYNEQFF. For the CDR3, the DNA is TGCGCCAGCGGAGAGGGGACGAGCTCCTACAATGAGCAGTTCTTC.

This chain joins TRBV20-1 and TRBJ2-1; 8 nucleotides agree with TRBD2. V shed 0 bases and J 0 bases; nucleotides not matched to a gene: 4. CDR1 and CDR2 from the germline V gene are DFQATT and SNEGSKA (reference sequence). CDR3 length: 16 amino acids. The CDR3 loop is CSARDDSGASYNEQFF. CDR3 DNA: TGCAGTGCTAGAGATGATAGCGGGGCCTCCTACAATGAGCAGTTCTTC.

The CDR3 sequence is CASSFSGAQPQHF. CDR3 bases: TGTGCCAGCAGTTTTTCAGGGGCTCAGCCCCAGCATTTT. This chain connects TRBV12-3 or TRBV12-4 to TRBJ1-5; maybe TRBD1 (6 bases). The CDR3 contains 13 residues. The V end was cut by 3 bases, the J end by 6 bases, with 9 bases between.

The chain uses TRBV9 and TRBJ2-4; 11 nucleotides match TRBD2. The CDR3 runs 16 residues. Germline V lookup: CDR1 SGDLS, CDR2 YYNGEE. The V segment lost 0 bases and the J segment 1 base; nucleotides outside the gene matches: 0. As DNA, the CDR3 is TGTGCCAGCAGCGTAGGACTAGCGGGGGCCAAAAACATTCAGTACTTC. This gives the protein CASSVGLAGAKNIQYF. The variable domain in full, completed from reference TRBV9 and TRBJ2-4, reads DSGVTQTPKHLITATGQRVTLRCSPRSGDLSVYWYQQSLDQGLQFLIQYYNGEERAKGNILERFSAQQFPDLHSELNLSSLELGDSALYFCASSVGLAGAKNIQYFGAGTRLSVL.

This clonotype was observed a few times. The J gene is TRBJ2-1, the V gene TRBV21-1; the D call in the table, TRBD1, was not verified against the DNA. TRBV21-1 is tagged as a pseudogene. CDR3 length: 18 residues. The chain's CDR3 is CASSKERRATPGATEQFF. In DNA form, the CDR3 reads TGTGCCAGCAGCAAAGAGAGGAGGGCGACCCCGGGGGCCACTGAGCAGTTCTTC.

This clonotype was seen a handful of times. J is TRBJ2-3 and V is TRBV6-4, with TRBD1 matching over 8 bases. The germline gives CDR1 MRHNA, CDR2 SNTAGT. Trimming removed 6 bases from V and 1 base from J; junction bases left unmatched: 6. There are 15 residues in the CDR3. CDR3: CASRTDRGGTDTQYF. The CDR3 DNA reads TGTGCCAGCAGAACCGACAGGGGTGGCACAGATACGCAGTATTTT.

This chain uses TRBV9 with TRBJ1-5; D is unclear. Germline loops: CDR1 SGDLS, CDR2 YYNGEE. The germline V and J ends were trimmed by 6 bases and 1 base, with 14 bases remaining between them. The CDR3 totals 15 residues. CDR3 nucleotide sequence: TGTGCCAGCAACAAGGAGGGCGGGAGCAATCAGCCCCAGCATTTT. Translation: CASNKEGGSNQPQHF.

This clonotype was observed many times. The chain employs TRBV12-3 or TRBV12-4 and TRBJ2-7, with D perhaps matching TRBD1 (6 bases). The CDR3 length is 14 residues. The germline V and J ends were trimmed by 8 bases and 7 bases, with 21 bases remaining between them. This chain's CDR3 is CASRASGTWQEQYF. DNA for the CDR3: TGTGCCAGCCGTGCATCAGGGACATGGCAAGAGCAGTACTTC.

The chain combines TRBV27 with TRBJ2-2; 10 bases align to TRBD2. This CDR3 is 16 amino acids long. Germline CDR1 MNHEY, CDR2 SMNVEV (reference sequence). The V gene end was trimmed by 0 bases and the J gene end by 6 bases; junction bases not matched to a gene: 4. The CDR3 spells CASSLSSGGAAGELFF. The CDR3 nucleotides are TGTGCCAGCAGTTTATCCAGCGGGGGGGCCGCCGGGGAGCTGTTTTTT.

This chain links TRBV5-1 with TRBJ2-5, with 8 bases aligning to TRBD1. The CDR3 contains 14 residues. Trimming at V came to 2 bases and at J to 8 bases, leaving 8 bases not matched to a gene. The V gene's germline CDR1 is SGHRS and CDR2 YFSETQ. As DNA, the CDR3 is TGCGCCAGCAGCTTCAGGGGGCAGAGAGATACCCAGTACTTC. This translates into CASSFRGQRDTQYF.